The sequence of this T cell receptor beta chain was determined in a study of cytomegalovirus exposure and HLA in healthy donors. General study results and limits: Fewer N-insertions (relative to the approximately 700-donor mean) were reportedly seen in an Asian-associated ancestry cluster in a later analysis. There were several of the most significant clusters that appeared linked to common viral pathogens in a later analysis.

A word on this clone: Its specificity is unknown.

Primers: 60 Vbeta forward and 13 Jbeta reverse. The repertoire was sequenced with immunoSEQ multiplex PCR; TCRdb's copy has only in-frame clones and lacks some. The sample contains fewer than 250,000 clones, around 83% of which appear only once. This TCR derives from a girl between 5 and 17 years old in good health and CMV-seronegative. Sequences were obtained from PBMCs.

In DNA, the CDR3 is TGCGCCAGCAGAGGCGGAGGTAGTGGAGAGACCCAGTACTTC. Its protein is CASRGGGSGETQYF. V usage is TRBV5-1 and J usage is TRBJ2-5, with D possibly being TRBD2 (5 bases). CDR1 and CDR2 (germline): SGHRS, YFSETQ. This CDR3 is 14 amino acids long. Trimming removed 5 bases from V and 4 bases from J, with 15 bases in between.